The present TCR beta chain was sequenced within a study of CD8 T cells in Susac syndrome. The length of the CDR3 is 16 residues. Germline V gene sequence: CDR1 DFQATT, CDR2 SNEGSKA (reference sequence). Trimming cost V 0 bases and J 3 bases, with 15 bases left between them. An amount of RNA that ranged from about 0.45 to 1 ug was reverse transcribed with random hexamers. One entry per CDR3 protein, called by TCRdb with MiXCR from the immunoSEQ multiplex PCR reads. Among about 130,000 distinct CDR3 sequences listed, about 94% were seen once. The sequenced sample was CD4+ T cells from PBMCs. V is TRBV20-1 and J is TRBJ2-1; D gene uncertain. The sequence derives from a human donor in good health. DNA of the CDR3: TGCAGTGCTAGAGATGACGAGTTCCCATTCTACAATGAGCAGTTCTTC. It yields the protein CSARDDEFPFYNEQFF.